This TCR beta chain was sequenced in a study of response to subunit inactivated influenza vaccine. This clonotype came up many times. TCRdb re-called the RT-PCR reads with MiXCR, one entry per CDR3 protein. The profile covers about 310,000 distinct CDR3 sequences, with 20% to 25% appearing a single time and over 9% taken by the ten largest. Germline V gene data show CDR1 as MGHRA and CDR2 as YSYEKL. The CDR3 length is 18 residues. Trimming shortened V by 1 base and J by 0 bases, and 16 bases separated the two germline ends. This sample comprised PBMCs from blood, obtained 21 months after vaccination. The source of this sequence is a man between 50 and 75 years old who received an inactivated influenza vaccine. The chain employs TRBV4-1 and TRBJ1-3; D remains ambiguous. The CDR3 is CASSQGLGRSLSGNTIYF. CDR3 nucleotides: TGCGCCAGCAGCCAAGGTCTCGGCAGGTCCCTCTCTGGAAACACCATATATTTT.